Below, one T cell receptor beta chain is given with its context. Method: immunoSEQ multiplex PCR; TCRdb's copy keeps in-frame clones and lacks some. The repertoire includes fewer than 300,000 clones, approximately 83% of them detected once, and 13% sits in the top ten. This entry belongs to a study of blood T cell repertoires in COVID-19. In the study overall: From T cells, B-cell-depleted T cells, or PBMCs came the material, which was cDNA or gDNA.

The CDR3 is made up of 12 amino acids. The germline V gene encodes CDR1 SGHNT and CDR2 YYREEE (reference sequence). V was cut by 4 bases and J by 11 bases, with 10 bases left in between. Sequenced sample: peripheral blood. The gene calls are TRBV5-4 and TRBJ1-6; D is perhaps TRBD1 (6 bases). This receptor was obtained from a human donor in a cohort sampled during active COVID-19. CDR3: CASSVQGAPLHF. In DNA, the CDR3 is TGTGCCAGCAGCGTACAGGGAGCACCCCTCCACTTT.